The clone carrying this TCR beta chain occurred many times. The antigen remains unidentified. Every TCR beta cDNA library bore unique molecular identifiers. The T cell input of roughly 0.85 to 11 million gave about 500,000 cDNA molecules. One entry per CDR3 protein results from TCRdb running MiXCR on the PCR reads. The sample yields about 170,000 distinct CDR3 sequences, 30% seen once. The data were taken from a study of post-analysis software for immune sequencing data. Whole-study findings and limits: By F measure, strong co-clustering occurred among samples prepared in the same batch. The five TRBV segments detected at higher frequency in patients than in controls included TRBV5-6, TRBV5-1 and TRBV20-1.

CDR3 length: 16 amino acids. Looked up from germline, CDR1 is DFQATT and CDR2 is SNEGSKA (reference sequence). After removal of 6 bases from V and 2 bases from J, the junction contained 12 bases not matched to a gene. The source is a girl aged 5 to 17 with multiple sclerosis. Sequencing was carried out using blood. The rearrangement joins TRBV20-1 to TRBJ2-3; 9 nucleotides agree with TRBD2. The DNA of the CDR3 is TGCAGTGCCCCAGCGGGAGGTCCCACACACACAGATACGCAGTATTTT. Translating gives CSAPAGGPTHTDTQYF.